This T cell receptor (beta chain) was identified during a study of shared clonotypes between healthy human individuals. CDR3 length: 14 residues. Germline V lookup: CDR1 MNHNS, CDR2 SASEGT. V shed 3 bases and J shed 2 bases, with 10 bases lying between them. Every subset had its genomic DNA shared out evenly among several immunoSEQ plates. The table came from immunoSEQ multiplex PCR; TCRdb's copy has only in-frame clones and leaves some out. The repertoire holds over a million clones, roughly 96% seen once, with roughly 1.2% in the top ten. Turning to this clone: The antigen is not known.

Adult Caucasians living in Nashville, Tennessee made up all of the donors. Splitting the CD4+ cells yielded a CD45RA+ naive subset and a CD45RA-negative memory subset. Study outcomes and limitations: Naive CD4 clonotype sharing across several donors was 5% to 6%.

The sequence came from a man aged 25-45 years in good health. The V and J genes are TRBV6-1 and TRBJ1-2; the D gene is possibly TRBD1 (5 bases). Sequencing was done on a sample of naive CD4+ T cells sorted from blood. Specified subset: CD45RA+ positively selected. This CDR3 reads CASSDRGNNYGYTF. CDR3 DNA: TGTGCCAGCAGTGACCGGGGGAACAACTATGGCTACACCTTC.